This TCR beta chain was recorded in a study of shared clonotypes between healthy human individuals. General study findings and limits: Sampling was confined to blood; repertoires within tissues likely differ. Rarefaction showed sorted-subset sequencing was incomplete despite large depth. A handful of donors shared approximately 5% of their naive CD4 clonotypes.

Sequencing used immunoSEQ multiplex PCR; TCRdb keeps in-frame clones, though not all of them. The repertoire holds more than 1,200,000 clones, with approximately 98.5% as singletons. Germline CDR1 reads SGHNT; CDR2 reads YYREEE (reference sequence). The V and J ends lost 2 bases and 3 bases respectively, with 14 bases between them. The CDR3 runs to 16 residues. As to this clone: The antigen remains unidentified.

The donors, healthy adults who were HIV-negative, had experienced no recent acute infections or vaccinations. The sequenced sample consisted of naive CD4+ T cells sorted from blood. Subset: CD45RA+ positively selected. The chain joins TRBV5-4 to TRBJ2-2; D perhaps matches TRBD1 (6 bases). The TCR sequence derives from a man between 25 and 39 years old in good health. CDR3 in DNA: TGTGCCAGCAGCTTCTTGCAGGGGCATGACACCGGGGAGCTGTTTTTT. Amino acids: CASSFLQGHDTGELFF. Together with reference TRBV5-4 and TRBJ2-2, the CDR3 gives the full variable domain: ETGVTQSPTHLIKTRGQQVTLRCSSQSGHNTVSWYQQALGQGPQFIFQYYREEENGRGNFPPRFSGLQFPNYSSELNVNALELDDSALYLCASSFLQGHDTGELFFGEGSRLTVL.